The 31 T cell receptor beta chains below come from one sample, sequenced in a study of blood T cell repertoires in COVID-19. TCRdb's table, derived via immunoSEQ multiplex PCR, lists solely in-frame clones and lacks some. In the table there are about 70,000 clones, approximately 89% of which are singletons. The sequencing input was peripheral blood. All receptors derive from a woman of 80 years or more with active or convalescent COVID-19.

V usage is TRBV6-5 and J usage is TRBJ1-2; TRBD1 is a possible D gene (6 bases). The CDR3 is made up of 13 amino acids. The germline gives CDR1 MNHEY, CDR2 SVGAGI. With 6 bases removed from V and 7 bases from J, the gap between germline ends came to 15 bases. CDR3 in DNA: TGTGCCAGCAGGACACAGGGAGTCTTTGGCTACACCTTC. Translation gives CASRTQGVFGYTF.

This chain connects TRBV7-2 to TRBJ2-2; TRBD2 is a possible D gene (7 bases). In germline, CDR1 is SGHTA, CDR2 FQGNSA. The CDR3 extends over 14 amino acids. V was shortened by 0 bases and J by 9 bases, with 11 bases between the two germline ends. The CDR3 reads CASSLAQGGRELFF. In DNA, the CDR3 is TGTGCCAGCAGCTTAGCACAGGGAGGGAGGGAGCTGTTTTTT.

V and J are TRBV10-1 and TRBJ2-1, with TRBD1 matching 11 bases. The junction had 1 base not matched to a gene; V was cut back by 2 bases and J by 4 bases. The CDR3 is made up of 15 amino acids. Germline-derived CDR1 and CDR2 are WNHNN and SYGVQD (reference sequence). This CDR3 reads CASSEGTGGYNEQFF. The CDR3 bases are TGCGCCAGCAGTGAGGGGACAGGGGGATACAATGAGCAGTTCTTC.

The CDR3 region is CASKRGLAGGYQETQYF. The DNA of the CDR3 is TGTGCCAGCAAACGAGGGCTAGCGGGGGGGTACCAAGAGACCCAGTACTTC. The rearrangement links TRBV2 to TRBJ2-5, with 12 bases aligning to TRBD2. Per germline, CDR1 SNHLY and CDR2 FYNNEI. V dropped 7 bases and J dropped 0; count of bases not matched to a gene: 9. The CDR3 loop spans 17 amino acids.

The chain carries TRBV28 and TRBJ1-2, with 8 positions matching TRBD1. V lost 6 bases, J lost 6 bases, and 6 bases stayed unmatched. CDR1 MDHEN and CDR2 SYDVKM come from the germline V gene. CDR3 length: 13 residues. The CDR3, as DNA: TGTGCCAGCAGGGGATCAGGGGGCGATGGCTACACCTTC. Protein: CASRGSGGDGYTF.

The V call is TRBV10-3, the J call TRBJ2-7; the D gene is possibly TRBD2 (6 bases). CDR3 length: 14 residues. Germline lookup yields CDR1 ENHRY and CDR2 SYGVKD. V lost 3 bases, J lost 4 bases, and 13 bases lay in between. CDR3 protein: CAISDAGKNYEQYF. CDR3 sequence (DNA): TGTGCCATCAGTGATGCGGGGAAAAATTACGAGCAGTACTTC.

This clone is a singleton in its sample. This sequence joins TRBV6-1 and TRBJ2-7, with no clear D. Trimming took off 0 bases at V and 7 bases at J, with 13 bases between the two ends. The CDR3 extends over 14 amino acids. The germline CDR1 and CDR2 sequences are MNHNS and SASEGT. The CDR3 is CASSEAGLTGEQYF. Written as DNA, the CDR3 is TGTGCCAGCAGTGAAGCTGGGCTAACTGGAGAGCAGTACTTC.

The rearrangement links TRBV30 to TRBJ2-1; D is undetermined. From germline, CDR1 is GTSNPN and CDR2 SVGIG (reference sequence). This CDR3 spans 11 amino acids. Between the trimmed V and J ends, which lost 5 bases and 1 base, there was a span of 3 bases. Here the CDR3 DNA reads TGTGCCTGGCGTTCCTACAATGAGCAGTTCTTC. It is translated as CAWRSYNEQFF.

The chain couples TRBV19 to TRBJ2-3, with 7 positions matching TRBD2. Germline V gene lookup returns CDR1 LNHDA and CDR2 SQIVND (reference sequence). CDR3 length: 14 amino acids. Losses at the gene ends were 5 bases for V and 7 bases for J; bases not matched to a gene: 9. The CDR3 bases are TGTGCCAGTAGTCTTGACCGGGACTACAATACGCAGTATTTT. It is translated as CASSLDRDYNTQYF.

This clone was counted once. The chain uses TRBV6-5 and TRBJ2-7; no clear D. This CDR3 is 13 amino acids long. Germline values: CDR1 MNHEY, CDR2 SVGAGI. Deletions cut 2 bases from V and 0 bases from J, with 5 bases between. The CDR3 loop reads CASSYGISYEQYF. The CDR3 nucleotides are TGTGCCAGCAGTTACGGCATCTCCTACGAGCAGTACTTC.

This clone has just one count. The chain couples TRBV28 to TRBJ2-2; D unclear. This CDR3 is 15 amino acids long. Trimming shortened V by 3 bases and J by 2 bases, and 10 bases separated the two germline ends. Germline V gives CDR1 MDHEN, CDR2 SYDVKM. CDR3 in amino acids: CASSLGLFNTGELFF. The CDR3 bases are TGTGCCAGCAGTTTGGGCCTCTTTAACACCGGGGAGCTGTTTTTT.

V usage is TRBV7-3 and J usage is TRBJ2-3; TRBD2 matches at 7 bases. The CDR3 is 14 residues long. Germline loops: CDR1 SGHTA, CDR2 FQGTGA. Trimming cost V 5 bases and J 6 bases; bases outside gene matches: 8. CDR3 nucleotide sequence: TGTGCCAGCAGCCCTGGGAGGGGCGGGGATACGCAGTATTTT. It encodes CASSPGRGGDTQYF.

V and J are TRBV30 and TRBJ2-5, with 8 nucleotides matching TRBD2. This CDR3 region has 13 residues. Germline V CDR1 and CDR2: GTSNPN, SVGIG (reference sequence). The V gene end was trimmed by 2 bases and the J gene end by 4 bases; junction bases not matched to a gene: 3. This CDR3 reads CAWSLTSAETQYF. As DNA, the CDR3 is TGTGCCTGGAGTCTGACTAGCGCAGAGACCCAGTACTTC.

This rearrangement joins TRBV7-2 to TRBJ2-7; D is perhaps TRBD1 (5 bases). The V gene's germline CDR1 is SGHTA and CDR2 FQGNSA. The CDR3 loop spans 12 amino acids. Trimming shortened V by 1 base and J by 6 bases, and 7 bases separated the two germline ends. The CDR3 nucleotides are TGTGCCAGCAGCTTAGTAGGGGTCGAGCAGTACTTC. Its translation is CASSLVGVEQYF.

The J gene is TRBJ2-7, the V gene TRBV6-4, with D tentatively TRBD1 (6 bases). V gave up 7 bases and J gave up 4 bases, with 14 bases separating them. Germline CDR1 is MRHNA and CDR2 is SNTAGT. The length of the CDR3 is 13 residues. This CDR3 is CASIRHREYEQYF. CDR3 nucleotides: TGTGCCAGCATTAGGCACAGGGAATACGAGCAGTACTTC.

The chain couples TRBV19 to TRBJ2-1; tentatively, D is TRBD2 (6 bases). Per the germline V gene, CDR1 is LNHDA and CDR2 is SQIVND (reference sequence). Trimming removed 4 bases from V and 9 bases from J, with 19 bases in between. This CDR3 is 15 amino acids long. Here the CDR3 DNA reads TGTGCCAGTAGTACCCCAGGGACTCCTCGGGTTGAGCAGTTCTTC. Amino acids: CASSTPGTPRVEQFF.

V gene TRBV2 combines with J gene TRBJ2-3; D may be TRBD2 (7 bases). The germline CDR1 and CDR2 sequences are SNHLY and FYNNEI. The CDR3 loop spans 12 amino acids. V lost 7 bases to trimming and J lost 7 bases, with 12 bases between them. CDR3 coding DNA: TGTGCCAGCAAGGGGGGGGACCATACGCAGTATTTT. It yields the protein CASKGGDHTQYF.

The rearrangement uses TRBV6-2 or TRBV6-3 and TRBJ1-2; D is unclear. This CDR3 has 15 amino acids. V lost 2 bases and J 6 bases, leaving 16 bases between the germline ends. Germline V gene lookup returns CDR1 MNHEY and CDR2 SVGEGT. The CDR3 DNA reads as TGTGCCAGCAGTTACCAATATGGGAGTACTGATGGCTACACCTTC. The encoded protein is CASSYQYGSTDGYTF.

The J gene is TRBJ2-2, the V gene TRBV2, with 9 positions matching TRBD1. Germline V gives CDR1 SNHLY, CDR2 FYNNEI. Trimming took 4 bases from V and 7 from J; bases not matched to a gene: 4. The CDR3 contains 14 residues. The CDR3 sequence is CASSAQGAGGELFF. The CDR3, as DNA: TGTGCCAGCAGTGCACAGGGGGCGGGCGGGGAGCTGTTTTTT. Full variable domain (missing parts from reference TRBV2 and TRBJ2-2): EPEVTQTPSHQVTQMGQEVILRCVPISNHLYFYWYRQILGQKVEFLVSFYNNEISEKSEIFDDQFSVERPDGSNFTLKIRSTKLEDSAMYFCASSAQGAGGELFFGEGSRLTVL.

The J gene is TRBJ2-2, the V gene TRBV6-6, with 9 bases that match TRBD2. The CDR3 loop spans 15 amino acids. Germline CDR1 MNHNY, CDR2 SVGAGI (reference sequence). V trimming: 6 bases; J trimming: 1 base; junction bases outside the gene matches: 3. The CDR3 sequence is CASSWTSENTGELFF. CDR3 bases: TGTGCCAGCAGCTGGACTAGCGAGAACACCGGGGAGCTGTTTTTT.

The genes are TRBV5-4 and TRBJ2-5; D not resolved. V was pared by 5 bases and J by 5 bases, with 10 bases between. The CDR3 length is 12 residues. The germline gives CDR1 SGHNT, CDR2 YYREEE (reference sequence). Here the CDR3 DNA reads TGTGCCAGCAGTGAATCCGGTGAGACCCAGTACTTC. Amino acids: CASSESGETQYF. Full variable domain (outside the CDR3, taken from reference TRBV5-4 and TRBJ2-5): ETGVTQSPTHLIKTRGQQVTLRCSSQSGHNTVSWYQQALGQGPQFIFQYYREEENGRGNFPPRFSGLQFPNYSSELNVNALELDDSALYLCASSESGETQYFGPGTRLLVL.

The chain is built from TRBV3-1 (or the pseudogene TRBV3-2) and TRBJ1-2; TRBD1 aligns across 8 bases. The CDR3 is 19 amino acids. From germline, CDR1 is LGHDT and CDR2 YNNKEL (reference sequence). V gave up 4 bases and J gave up 3 bases; unmatched junction bases: 19. The DNA of the CDR3 is TGTGCCAGCAGCCTAAGATCCAAAAGGGACAGGAAAGAAGACTATGGCTACACCTTC. It codes for CASSLRSKRDRKEDYGYTF.

The rearrangement joins TRBV6-5 to TRBJ2-5; D may be TRBD1 (5 bases). Trimming took off 4 bases at V and 4 bases at J, with 7 bases between the two ends. This CDR3 region has 12 residues. Germline V CDR1 and CDR2: MNHEY, SVGAGI. The CDR3 spells CASSLTGETQYF. DNA of the CDR3: TGTGCCAGCAGTTTAACAGGAGAGACCCAGTACTTC.

This clone was detected once. The V gene is TRBV7-2, the J gene TRBJ2-7; D is unresolved. The germline V gene encodes CDR1 SGHTA and CDR2 FQGNSA. The CDR3 has 14 residues. V gave up 3 bases and J gave up 6 bases, with 15 bases separating them. The CDR3 sequence: CASSFGQSYGEQYF. CDR3 nucleotides: TGTGCCAGCAGCTTTGGTCAGTCTTATGGCGAGCAGTACTTC.

In this sample, this clone turned up once. The chain uses TRBV20-1 and TRBJ1-2; D gene uncertain. V was trimmed by 6 bases and J by 6 bases, leaving 11 bases between them. The CDR3 covers 11 residues. Germline CDR1 is DFQATT and CDR2 is SNEGSKA (reference sequence). CDR3 coding DNA: TGCAGTGCCAGGCGGGTGGATGGCTACACCTTC. Protein sequence: CSARRVDGYTF.

The table lists this clone with a few counts. The gene calls are TRBV7-6 and TRBJ2-1; 10 nucleotides align to TRBD1. CDR3 size: 17 residues. V shed 3 bases and J 1 base; nucleotides not matched to a gene: 6. Germline V lookup: CDR1 SGHVS, CDR2 FNYEAQ. The CDR3 protein is CASSLASDRGSYNEQFF. The CDR3, as DNA: TGTGCCAGCAGCTTGGCCTCGGACAGGGGGTCCTACAATGAGCAGTTCTTC.

J is TRBJ2-5 and V is TRBV14; D possibly corresponds to TRBD1 (6 bases). Between the trimmed V and J ends, which lost 1 base and 5 bases, there was a span of 20 bases. Germline V gene lookup returns CDR1 SGHDN and CDR2 FVKESK. The CDR3 length is 17 residues. This CDR3 reads CASSQARQRQAPETQYF. The CDR3 nucleotides read TGTGCCAGCAGCCAAGCAAGGCAGAGACAGGCTCCTGAGACCCAGTACTTC.

The chain recombines TRBV30 with TRBJ1-2; the match to TRBD1 covers 9 bases. With 0 bases clipped from V and 7 bases from J, the junction kept 3 bases outside the gene matches. The CDR3 sequence is 13 residues long. The germline V gene encodes CDR1 GTSNPN and CDR2 SVGIG (reference sequence). CDR3 nucleotides: TGTGCCTGGAGTGTACAGGGGGCGCTTGGCTACACCTTC. It specifies CAWSVQGALGYTF.

The chain carries TRBV7-9 and TRBJ1-3, with D possibly matching TRBD1 (5 bases). This CDR3 spans 14 amino acids. The germline gives CDR1 SEHNR, CDR2 FQNEAQ (reference sequence). V lost 5 bases and J lost 2, with 10 bases in between. The CDR3 here is CASSAGGPGNTIYF. The CDR3, as DNA: TGTGCCAGCAGCGCGGGGGGTCCTGGAAACACCATATATTTT.

This sequence joins TRBV2 and TRBJ2-2; 9 bases agree with TRBD2. This CDR3 has 15 residues. Trimming removed 6 bases from V and 5 bases from J; junction bases left unmatched: 7. The V gene's germline CDR1 is SNHLY and CDR2 FYNNEI. CDR3: CASRTSGGGTGELFF. In DNA, the CDR3 is TGTGCCAGCAGGACTAGCGGAGGTGGTACCGGGGAGCTGTTTTTT.

The rearrangement links TRBV28 to TRBJ1-2; TRBD1 matches at 8 bases. This CDR3 has 12 amino acids. CDR1 and CDR2 from the germline V gene are MDHEN and SYDVKM. After removal of 10 bases from V and 7 bases from J, the junction contained 8 bases not matched to a gene. DNA for the CDR3: TGTGCCATCGACAGGGGTCAGGGTGGCTACACCTTC. Its protein product is CAIDRGQGGYTF.